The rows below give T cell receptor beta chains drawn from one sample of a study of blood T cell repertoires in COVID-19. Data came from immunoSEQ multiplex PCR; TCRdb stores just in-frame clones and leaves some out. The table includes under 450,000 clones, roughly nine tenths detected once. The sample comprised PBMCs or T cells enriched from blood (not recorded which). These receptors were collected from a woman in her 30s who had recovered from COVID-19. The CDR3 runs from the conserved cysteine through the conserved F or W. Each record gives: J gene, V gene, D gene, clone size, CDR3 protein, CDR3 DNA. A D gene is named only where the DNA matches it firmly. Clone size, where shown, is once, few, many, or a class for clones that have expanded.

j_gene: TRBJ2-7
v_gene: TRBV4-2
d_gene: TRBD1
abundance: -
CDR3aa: CASSEAMQGAYEQYF
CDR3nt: TGTGCCAGCAGCGAAGCCATGCAGGGGGCCTACGAGCAGTACTTC

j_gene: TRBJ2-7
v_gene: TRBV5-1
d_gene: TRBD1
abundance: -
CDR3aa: CASSRTGEPYEQYF
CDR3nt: TGCGCCAGCTCCCGGACAGGGGAACCCTACGAGCAGTACTTC

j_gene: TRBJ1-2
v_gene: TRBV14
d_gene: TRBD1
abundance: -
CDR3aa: CASSQVQGYGYTF
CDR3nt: TGTGCCAGCAGCCAAGTACAGGGGTATGGCTACACCTTC

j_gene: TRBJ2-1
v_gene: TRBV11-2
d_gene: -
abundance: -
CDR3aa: CASSLTGYNEQFF
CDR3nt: TGTGCCAGCAGCTTAACCGGGTACAATGAGCAGTTCTTC

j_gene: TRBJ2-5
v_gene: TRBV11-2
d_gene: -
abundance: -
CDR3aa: CASSFGAGGETQYF
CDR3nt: TGTGCCAGCAGCTTTGGTGCAGGGGGGGAGACCCAGTACTTC

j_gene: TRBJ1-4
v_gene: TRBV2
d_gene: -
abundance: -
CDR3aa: CASSVGQSREKLFF
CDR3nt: TGTGCCAGCAGTGTAGGACAGTCCAGGGAAAAACTGTTTTTT

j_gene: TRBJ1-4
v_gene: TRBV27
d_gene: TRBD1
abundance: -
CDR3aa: CASSGQDEKLFF
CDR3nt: TGTGCCAGCAGTGGACAGGATGAAAAACTGTTTTTT

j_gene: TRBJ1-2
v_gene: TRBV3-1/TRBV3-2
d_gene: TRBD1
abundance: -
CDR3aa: CASSLGTGGAPRGGYTF
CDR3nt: TGTGCCAGCAGCCTCGGGACAGGGGGTGCCCCCAGGGGTGGCTACACCTTC

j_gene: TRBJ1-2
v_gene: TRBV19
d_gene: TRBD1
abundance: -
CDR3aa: CASSIRQGYDGYTF
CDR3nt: TGTGCCAGTAGTATTCGACAGGGTTACGATGGCTACACCTTC

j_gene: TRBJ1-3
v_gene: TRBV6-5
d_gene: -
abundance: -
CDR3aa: CASMRGSDGNTIYF
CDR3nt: TGTGCCAGCATGAGAGGGTCCGATGGAAACACCATATATTTT

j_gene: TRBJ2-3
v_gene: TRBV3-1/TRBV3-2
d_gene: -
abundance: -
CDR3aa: CASSQMRSSTDTQYF
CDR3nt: TGTGCCAGCAGCCAGATGCGGAGCAGCACAGATACGCAGTATTTT

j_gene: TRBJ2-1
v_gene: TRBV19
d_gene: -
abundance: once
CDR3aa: CASSMSRTVYNEQFF
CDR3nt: TGTGCCAGTAGTATGAGTAGGACAGTATACAATGAGCAGTTCTTC

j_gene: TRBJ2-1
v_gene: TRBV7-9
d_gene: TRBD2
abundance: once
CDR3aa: CASSLARTSTYNEQFF
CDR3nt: TGTGCCAGCAGCTTAGCCCGGACTAGCACCTACAATGAGCAGTTCTTC

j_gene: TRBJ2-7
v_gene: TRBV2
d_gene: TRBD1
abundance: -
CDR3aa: CASSEAGTETYEQYF
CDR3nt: TGTGCCAGCAGTGAAGCCGGGACAGAGACTTACGAGCAGTACTTC

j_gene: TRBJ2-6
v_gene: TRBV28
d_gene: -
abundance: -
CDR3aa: CASSFEGSGANVLTF
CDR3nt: TGTGCCAGCAGTTTTGAGGGATCTGGGGCCAACGTCCTGACTTTC

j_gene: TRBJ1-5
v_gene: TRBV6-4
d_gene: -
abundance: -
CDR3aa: CASSDLLRQPQHF
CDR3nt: TGTGCCAGCAGTGACCTCCTGCGGCAGCCCCAGCATTTT

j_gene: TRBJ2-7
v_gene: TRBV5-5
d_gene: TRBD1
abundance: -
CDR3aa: CASSPHLGQGIDLGPYEQYF
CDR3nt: TGTGCCAGCAGCCCCCACCTGGGACAGGGAATAGACTTAGGCCCCTACGAGCAGTACTTC

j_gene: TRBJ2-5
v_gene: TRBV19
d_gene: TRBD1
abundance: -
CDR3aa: CASTGGETQYF
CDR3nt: TGTGCCAGTACAGGGGGAGAGACCCAGTACTTC

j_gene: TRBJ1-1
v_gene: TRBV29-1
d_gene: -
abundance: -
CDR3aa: CSVEWRSNTEAFF
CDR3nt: TGCAGCGTTGAGTGGCGGAGTAACACTGAAGCTTTCTTT

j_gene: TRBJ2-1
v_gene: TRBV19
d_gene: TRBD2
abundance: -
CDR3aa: CASSKGLLYNEQFF
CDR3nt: TGTGCCAGTAGTAAGGGACTACTATACAATGAGCAGTTCTTC

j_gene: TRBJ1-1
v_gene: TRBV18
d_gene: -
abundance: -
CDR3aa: CASSEQEGTEAFF
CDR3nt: TGTGCCAGCTCAGAGCAGGAGGGGACTGAAGCTTTCTTT

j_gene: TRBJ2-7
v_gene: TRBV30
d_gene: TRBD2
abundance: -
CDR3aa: CAWSTQREENHEQYF
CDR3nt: TGTGCCTGGAGTACCCAGCGGGAGGAAAACCACGAGCAGTACTTC

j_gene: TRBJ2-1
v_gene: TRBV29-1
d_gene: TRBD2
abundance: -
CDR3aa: CSVVGLAGGINNFNEQFF
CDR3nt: TGCAGCGTGGTCGGACTAGCGGGAGGAATCAATAACTTCAATGAGCAGTTCTTC